A selection of T cell receptor beta chains follows, all from one sample in a study of monozygotic twins with inflammatory bowel disease. TCRdb re-called the 5' RACE reads; every CDR3 protein appears as one record, without DNA. The listing contains under 200,000 distinct CDR3 sequences. The sample comprised blood. These receptors all come from a human donor with ulcerative colitis or Crohn's disease, or a healthy co-twin of an affected twin (not recorded which). Both conserved end residues are part of each CDR3.

V	J	CDR3
TRBV7-2	TRBJ2-4	CASSVSTGGAENIQYF
TRBV2	TRBJ2-1	CASSERLAGYNEQFF
TRBV20-1	TRBJ2-5	CSTSGSGETQYF
TRBV6-1	TRBJ1-2	CASSSVLGFPNYGYTF
TRBV7-2	TRBJ2-2	CASSLVRSGTGELFF
TRBV3-1	TRBJ2-5	CASSLSQQETQYF
TRBV25-1	TRBJ2-7	CASSEWEASYEQYF
TRBV12-3/TRBV12-4	TRBJ1-5	CASSLVTVTPRQPQHF
TRBV5-1	TRBJ2-1	CASSAGQAIKYNEQFF
TRBV6-2/TRBV6-3	TRBJ2-1	CASSYSAGLAGNEQFF
TRBV9	TRBJ2-1	CASSVGGHEQFF
TRBV5-1	TRBJ1-1	CASRVGGIAEAFF
TRBV5-1	TRBJ2-7	CASSGDYRGADEQYF
TRBV5-1	TRBJ2-1	CASSLTGANEQFF
TRBV6-2/TRBV6-3	TRBJ2-1	CASSSTGGSEQFF
TRBV15	TRBJ2-1	CATSRDVLAGGSYNEQFF
TRBV6-4	TRBJ2-6	CASSEDRAGANVLTF
TRBV20-1	TRBJ2-3	CSASAGLVSTDTQYF
TRBV2	TRBJ2-2	CASSLSGINTGELFF
TRBV20-1	TRBJ2-5	CSASPDSTETQYF